This passage covers 10 T cell receptor beta chains from one sample sequenced in a study of T-cell memory formation after mild COVID-19. TCRdb re-derived calls from the 5' RACE reads in MiXCR, one entry per CDR3 protein. The data show around 310,000 distinct CDR3 sequences, roughly an eighth seen once. Sequenced: PBMCs or a T cell subset sorted from them (not recorded which). All receptors come from a man between 18 and 29 years old who had mild COVID-19 (a few samples of this study predate the infection). Cell type and time point are not known.

This clonotype has a handful of counts. The CDR3 DNA reads as TGTGCCAGCAGTCCCCTGGGCAGTTACGGTCAGCCCCAGCATTTT. Protein: CASSPLGSYGQPQHF. V and J are TRBV6-2 or TRBV6-3 and TRBJ1-5; no reliable D call. This CDR3 region has 15 residues. V was cut by 5 bases and J by 6 bases, with 17 bases left in between. Germline V gene lookup returns CDR1 MNHEY and CDR2 SVGEGT.

The V and J genes are TRBV28 and TRBJ2-7; TRBD2 matches 8 bases. Germline V gives CDR1 MDHEN, CDR2 SYDVKM. The CDR3 has 17 residues. V dropped 3 bases and J dropped 4; count of bases not matched to a gene: 14. For the CDR3, the DNA is TGTGCCAGCAGTTTGTTCCGGGGGGGCCTCTCCAATTACGAGCAGTACGTC. This sequence encodes CASSLFRGGLSNYEQYV.

This chain connects TRBV5-1 to TRBJ2-1; no reliable D call. Germline CDR1 and CDR2: SGHRS and YFSETQ. V shed 0 bases and J shed 4 bases, with 8 bases lying between them. The CDR3 has 14 residues. CDR3 in amino acids: CASSLDSRYNEQFF. CDR3 nucleotide sequence: TGCGCCAGCAGCTTGGACAGCCGGTACAATGAGCAGTTCTTC.

This clonotype was picked up a small number of times. J is TRBJ2-5 and V is TRBV4-2; D possibly matches TRBD1 or TRBD2 (6 bases each). The V end was cut by 4 bases, the J end by 5 bases, with 20 bases between. This CDR3 contains 16 residues. From germline, CDR1 is LGHNA and CDR2 YNFKEQ. The CDR3 DNA follows: TGTGCCAGCAGCCGGGGGGCATCCTATTCGAGGGAGACCCAGTACTTC. Translating gives CASSRGASYSRETQYF.

This chain joins TRBV3-1 and TRBJ2-2; D gene ambiguous. Germline-derived CDR1 and CDR2 are LGHDT and YNNKEL (reference sequence). V was trimmed by 6 bases and J by 1 base, leaving 6 bases between them. The length of the CDR3 is 13 residues. The CDR3 DNA follows: TGTGCCAGCAGGCACCGGAACACCGGGGAGCTGTTTTTT. Its translation is CASRHRNTGELFF.

The J gene is TRBJ2-2, the V gene TRBV11-2, with D unresolved. The CDR3 is 19 residues long. V gave up 7 bases and J gave up 0 bases, with 24 bases separating them. Germline CDR1 SGHAT, CDR2 FQNNGV. The CDR3 nucleotides are TGTGCCAGCACCCTCTTGGGGTGGGTAGGGCCACCGAACACCGGGGAGCTGTTTTTT. Encoded protein: CASTLLGWVGPPNTGELFF.

This clonotype was picked up many times. The rearrangement links TRBV4-1 to TRBJ2-3; D is undetermined. Trimming left V 1 base short and J 4 bases short, with 3 bases between. This CDR3 is 12 amino acids long. Germline V gene data show CDR1 as MGHRA and CDR2 as YSYEKL. Here the CDR3 reads CASSQAADTQYF. CDR3 DNA: TGCGCCAGCAGCCAAGCGGCAGATACGCAGTATTTT.

CDR3 loop: CASSSPPGRSTDTQYF. The CDR3 DNA reads TGCGCCAGCAGCTCGCCTCCGGGGCGCAGCACAGATACGCAGTATTTT. This chain uses TRBV5-1 with TRBJ2-3; D is tentatively TRBD1 or TRBD2 (5 bases each). Trimming took off 3 bases at V and 0 bases at J, with 14 bases between the two ends. The CDR3 is 16 amino acids. Germline CDR1 reads SGHRS; CDR2 reads YFSETQ.

The chain employs TRBV28 and TRBJ2-6, with D unclear. Per germline, CDR1 MDHEN and CDR2 SYDVKM. The CDR3 loop spans 14 amino acids. Trimming left V 8 bases short and J 4 bases short, with 12 bases between. Written as DNA, the CDR3 is TGTGCCAGCGGCCCCAGAACCGGGGCCAACGTCCTGACTTTC. Translation: CASGPRTGANVLTF.

This clonotype came up once. This chain joins TRBV20-1 and TRBJ1-1; the D gene is possibly TRBD1 (6 bases). Trimming shortened V by 6 bases and J by 5 bases, and 16 bases separated the two germline ends. Germline-derived CDR1 and CDR2 are DFQATT and SNEGSKA (reference sequence). This CDR3 region has 13 residues. CDR3 amino acids: CSAPSGGGTEAFF. The CDR3 DNA follows: TGCAGTGCCCCGTCGGGGGGCGGAACTGAAGCTTTCTTT.